This is a list of T cell receptor beta chains from one sample in a study of molecular identifiers for immune sequencing clone quantification. TCRdb re-called the PCR reads through MiXCR, storing one row per CDR3 protein. The sample consists of about 630,000 distinct CDR3 sequences, around 25% of them appearing once. The sample was naive CD8+ T cells from blood, with Jurkat cell RNA spiked in. The receptors stem from a human donor in good health. Some libraries in this study had Jurkat cell RNA spiked in. The conserved cysteine and the conserved F or W are not part of the CDR3 here. The order of the fields is D gene, V gene, CDR3 protein. A D gene is named only where the DNA matches it firmly.

>.|TRBV12-3/TRBV12-4
AGSHTGSEQY
>.|TRBV5-5
ASSFPTANTGELF
>.|TRBV5-6
ASSLPDDGGNTIY
>TRBD2|TRBV5-1
ASSLSAGGHEQF
>TRBD1|TRBV7-7
ASSPGRTGAYNEQF
>.|TRBV7-2
AGSSVTPYAQY
>.|TRBV6-1
ASSEFVPFDNQPQH
>TRBD2|TRBV11-1
ASSLRTSGSSYAYEQY
>.|TRBV27
ASSFDSLGRDTQY
>TRBD2|TRBV4-1
ASSQGGGLEADTQY
>TRBD1|TRBV27
ASSKLDRVGNQPQH
>.|TRBV30
AWSVGALTDTQY
>.|TRBV11-2
ASSLPYRVNEQY
>TRBD1|TRBV5-1
ASSFRTGLSSYNEQF
>.|TRBV30
AWGRNQQY
>.|TRBV27
ASSFRGGTWNYGYT